Shown below are 2 T cell receptor beta chains from a single sample sequenced in a study of cytomegalovirus exposure and HLA in healthy donors (dated by TCRdb to 2017 to 2019). The library was generated by the immunoSEQ multiplex PCR assay. For the multiplex PCR, a mixture combining 60 forward primers for TCR Vbeta segments and 13 reverse primers for TCR Jbeta segments was used. TCRdb retrieved this table from immuneACCESS and kept in-frame rearrangements only. Not all clones are present; in checked studies, unresolved V genes account for under half, and no reason is known for the remainder. The sample records around 150,000 clones, roughly 80% of which are singletons. 4% to 4.5% of the sample is taken by the ten largest. Sequences were obtained from PBMCs. The receptors were gathered from a woman aged 40 to 50 in good health and CMV-seropositive.

V gene TRBV5-5 combines with J gene TRBJ2-7; 8 bases match TRBD1. The V segment lost 1 base and the J segment 4 bases; nucleotides outside the gene matches: 4. This CDR3 has 14 residues. Germline CDR1 and CDR2: SGHKS and YYEKEE (reference sequence). This CDR3 is CASSLSGGRYEQYF. In DNA form, the CDR3 reads TGTGCCAGCAGCTTGTCAGGGGGCAGGTACGAGCAGTACTTC.

V usage is TRBV6-5 and J usage is TRBJ2-1; D is possibly TRBD2 (5 bases). V was shortened by 5 bases and J by 2 bases, with 10 bases between the two germline ends. Germline CDR1 and CDR2: MNHEY and SVGAGI. CDR3 length: 14 residues. CDR3 sequence reads: CASSPLGAYNEQFF. CDR3 nucleotides: TGTGCCAGCAGTCCCCTCGGGGCCTACAATGAGCAGTTCTTC.